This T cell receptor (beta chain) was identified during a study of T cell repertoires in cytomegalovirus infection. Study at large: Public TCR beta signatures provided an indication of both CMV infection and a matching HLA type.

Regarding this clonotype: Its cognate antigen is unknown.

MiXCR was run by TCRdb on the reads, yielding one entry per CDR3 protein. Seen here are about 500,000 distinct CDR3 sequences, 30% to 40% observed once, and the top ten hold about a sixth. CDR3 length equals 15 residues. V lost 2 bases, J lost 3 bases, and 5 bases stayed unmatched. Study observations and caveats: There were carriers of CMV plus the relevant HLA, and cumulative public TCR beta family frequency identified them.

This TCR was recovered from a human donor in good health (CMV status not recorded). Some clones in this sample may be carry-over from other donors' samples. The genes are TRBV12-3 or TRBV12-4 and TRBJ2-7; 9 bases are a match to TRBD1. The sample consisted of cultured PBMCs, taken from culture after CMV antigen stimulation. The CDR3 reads CASSLLWTGDYEQYF. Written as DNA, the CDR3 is TGTGCCAGCAGTTTACTATGGACAGGGGACTACGAGCAGTACTTC.